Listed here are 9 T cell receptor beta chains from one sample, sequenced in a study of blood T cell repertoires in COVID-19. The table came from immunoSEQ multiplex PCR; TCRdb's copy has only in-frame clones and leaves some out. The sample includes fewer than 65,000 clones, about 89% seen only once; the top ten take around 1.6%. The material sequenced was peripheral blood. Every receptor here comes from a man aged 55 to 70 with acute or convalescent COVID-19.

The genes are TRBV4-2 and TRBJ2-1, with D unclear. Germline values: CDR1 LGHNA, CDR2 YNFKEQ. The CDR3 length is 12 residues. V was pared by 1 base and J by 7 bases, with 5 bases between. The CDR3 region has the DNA TGTGCCAGCAGCCAAGGACAAAATGAGCAGTTCTTC. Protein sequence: CASSQGQNEQFF.

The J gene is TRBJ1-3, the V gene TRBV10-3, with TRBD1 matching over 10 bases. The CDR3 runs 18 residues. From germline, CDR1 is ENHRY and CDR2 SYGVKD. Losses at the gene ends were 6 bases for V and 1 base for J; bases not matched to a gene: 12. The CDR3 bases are TGTGCCATCAGCCCCGGGACAGGGGCCATGGGGTCTGGAAACACCATATATTTT. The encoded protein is CAISPGTGAMGSGNTIYF.

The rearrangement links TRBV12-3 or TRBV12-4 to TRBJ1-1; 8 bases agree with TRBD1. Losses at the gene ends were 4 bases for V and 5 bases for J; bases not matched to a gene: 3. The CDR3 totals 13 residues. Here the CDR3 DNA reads TGTGCCAGCAGTTCACAGGGGGGGACTGAAGCTTTCTTT. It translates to CASSSQGGTEAFF.

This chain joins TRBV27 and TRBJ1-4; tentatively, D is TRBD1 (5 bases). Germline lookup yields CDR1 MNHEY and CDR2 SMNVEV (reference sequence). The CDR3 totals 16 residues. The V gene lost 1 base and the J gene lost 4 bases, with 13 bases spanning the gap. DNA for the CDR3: TGTGCCAGCAGTTTATTACCCTCGGGGGTTAATGAAAAACTGTTTTTT. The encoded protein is CASSLLPSGVNEKLFF.

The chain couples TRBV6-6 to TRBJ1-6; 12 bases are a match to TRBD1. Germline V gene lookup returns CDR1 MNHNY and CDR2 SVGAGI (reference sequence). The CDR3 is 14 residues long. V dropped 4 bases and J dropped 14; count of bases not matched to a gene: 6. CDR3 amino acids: CASSFGTGGKSLHF. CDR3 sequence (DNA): TGTGCCAGCAGTTTCGGGACAGGGGGCAAGTCCCTCCACTTT.

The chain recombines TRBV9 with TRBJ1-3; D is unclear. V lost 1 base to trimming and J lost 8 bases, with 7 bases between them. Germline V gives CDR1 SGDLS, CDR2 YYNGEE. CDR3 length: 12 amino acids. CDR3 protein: CASSVTEDTIYF. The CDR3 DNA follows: TGTGCCAGCAGCGTAACGGAGGACACCATATATTTT.

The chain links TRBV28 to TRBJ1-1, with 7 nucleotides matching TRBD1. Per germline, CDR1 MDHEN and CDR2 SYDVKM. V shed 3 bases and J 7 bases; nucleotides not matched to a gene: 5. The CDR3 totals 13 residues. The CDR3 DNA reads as TGTGCCAGCAGTTTGCTAAGGGACAGTGAAGCTTTCTTT. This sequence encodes CASSLLRDSEAFF.

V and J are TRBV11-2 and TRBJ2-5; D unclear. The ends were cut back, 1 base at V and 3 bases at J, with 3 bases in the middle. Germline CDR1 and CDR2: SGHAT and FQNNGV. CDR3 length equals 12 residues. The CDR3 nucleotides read TGTGCCAGCAGCTTAGCGGAAGAGACCCAGTACTTC. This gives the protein CASSLAEETQYF.

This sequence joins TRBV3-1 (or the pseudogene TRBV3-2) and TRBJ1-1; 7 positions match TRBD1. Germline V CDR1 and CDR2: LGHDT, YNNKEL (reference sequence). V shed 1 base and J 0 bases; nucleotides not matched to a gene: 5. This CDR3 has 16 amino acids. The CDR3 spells CASSQATGAMNTEAFF. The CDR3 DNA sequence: TGTGCCAGCAGCCAAGCCACAGGGGCCATGAACACTGAAGCTTTCTTT.